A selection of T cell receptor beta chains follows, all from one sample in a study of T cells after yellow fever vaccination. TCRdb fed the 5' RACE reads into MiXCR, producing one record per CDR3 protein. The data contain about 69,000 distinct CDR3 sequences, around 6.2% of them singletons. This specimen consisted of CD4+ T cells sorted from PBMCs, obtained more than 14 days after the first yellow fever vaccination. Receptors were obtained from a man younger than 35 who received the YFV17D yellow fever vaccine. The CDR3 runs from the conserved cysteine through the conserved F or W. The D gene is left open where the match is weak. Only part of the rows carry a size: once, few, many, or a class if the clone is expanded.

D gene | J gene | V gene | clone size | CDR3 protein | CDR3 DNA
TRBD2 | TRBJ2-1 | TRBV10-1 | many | CASSPLGLAGGPNEQFF | TGCGCCAGCAGCCCCCTTGGACTAGCGGGGGGGCCGAATGAGCAGTTCTTC
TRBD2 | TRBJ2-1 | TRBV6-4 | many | CASSEPQGLAGSRYFF | TGTGCCAGCAGTGAGCCCCAGGGCCTAGCGGGCTCTAGGTATTTCTTC
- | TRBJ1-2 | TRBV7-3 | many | CASSLHPAQNYGYTF | TGTGCCAGCAGCTTACACCCAGCTCAAAACTATGGCTACACCTTC
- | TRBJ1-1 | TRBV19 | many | CASSPREGGAFF | TGTGCCAGTAGTCCCCGTGAGGGTGGGGCTTTCTTT
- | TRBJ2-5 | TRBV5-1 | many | CASSDNQETQYF | TGCGCCAGCAGCGACAACCAAGAGACCCAGTACTTC
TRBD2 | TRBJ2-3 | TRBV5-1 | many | CASSLASSGGTDTQYF | TGCGCCAGCAGCTTGGCCTCTAGCGGGGGGACCGATACGCAGTATTTT
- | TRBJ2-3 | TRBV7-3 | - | CASSSRAGRFTDTQYF | TGTGCCAGCAGCTCCCGGGCAGGGAGGTTCACAGATACGCAGTATTTT
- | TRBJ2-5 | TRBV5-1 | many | CASSLGVRAGEETQYF | TGCGCCAGCAGCTTGGGGGTCCGGGCAGGGGAAGAGACCCAGTACTTC
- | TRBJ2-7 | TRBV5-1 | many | CASSLQLASYEQYF | TGCGCCAGCAGCTTGCAGCTGGCCTCCTACGAGCAGTACTTC
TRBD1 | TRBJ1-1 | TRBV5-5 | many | CASSPAGQGGTEAFF | TGTGCCAGCAGCCCCGCGGGACAGGGCGGGACGGAAGCTTTCTTT
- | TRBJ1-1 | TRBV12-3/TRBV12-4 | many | CASRKQNPNTEAFF | TGTGCCAGCAGGAAACAGAACCCGAACACTGAAGCTTTCTTT
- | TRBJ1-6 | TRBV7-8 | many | CASRVGNPLDSPLHF | TGTGCCAGCAGAGTAGGGAACCCTTTGGATTCACCCCTCCACTTT
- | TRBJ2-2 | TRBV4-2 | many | CASSPYKDSPGELFF | TGTGCCAGCAGCCCCTACAAGGACAGTCCCGGGGAGCTGTTTTTT
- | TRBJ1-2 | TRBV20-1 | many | CSARETLGAYGYTF | TGCAGTGCTAGAGAGACCCTCGGCGCCTATGGCTACACCTTC
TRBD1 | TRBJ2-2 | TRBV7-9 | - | CASSLQGESTGELFF | TGTGCCAGCAGCTTACAGGGGGAGAGCACCGGGGAGCTGTTTTTT
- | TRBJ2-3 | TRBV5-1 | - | CASSFNTDTQYF | TGCGCCAGCAGCTTCAACACAGATACGCAGTATTTT
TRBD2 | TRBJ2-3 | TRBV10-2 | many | CASKLAGRDTQYF | TGCGCCAGCAAACTAGCGGGGCGGGATACGCAGTATTTT
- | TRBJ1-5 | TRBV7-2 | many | CASSSNNQPQHF | TGTGCCAGCAGCTCCAATAATCAGCCCCAGCATTTT
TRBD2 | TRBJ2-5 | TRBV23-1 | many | CASSLPGLGTQYF | TGCGCCAGCAGTCTCCCGGGACTAGGAACCCAGTACTTC
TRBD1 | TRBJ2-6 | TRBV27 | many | CASRPKTGYSGANVLTF | TGTGCCAGCCGGCCTAAGACAGGGTATTCTGGGGCCAACGTCCTGACTTTC
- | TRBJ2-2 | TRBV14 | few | CASSQVGGQNTGELFF | TGTGCCAGCAGCCAAGTCGGGGGACAGAACACCGGGGAGCTGTTTTTT
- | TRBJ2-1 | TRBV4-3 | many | CASSQDGVSWEYNEQFF | TGCGCCAGCAGCCAAGATGGGGTCAGCTGGGAGTACAATGAGCAGTTCTTC
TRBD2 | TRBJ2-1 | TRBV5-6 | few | CASSLAGGTFYNEQFF | TGTGCCAGCAGTTTAGCGGGGGGGACGTTCTACAATGAGCAGTTCTTC
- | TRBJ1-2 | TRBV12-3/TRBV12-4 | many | CASRLAGSRCAF | TGTGCCAGCAGGCTCGCCGGGTCGCGGTGCGCCTTC
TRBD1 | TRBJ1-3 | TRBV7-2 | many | CASSVTGGTGNTIYF | TGTGCCAGCAGCGTAACAGGGGGCACTGGAAACACCATATATTTT
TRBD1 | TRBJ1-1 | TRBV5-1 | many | CASSVGTGANTEAFF | TGCGCCAGCAGCGTGGGGACAGGGGCGAACACTGAAGCTTTCTTT
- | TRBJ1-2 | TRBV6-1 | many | CASRESGGHGYTF | TGTGCCAGCAGAGAATCGGGGGGGCATGGCTACACCTTC
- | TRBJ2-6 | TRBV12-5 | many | CASGLGHSGANVLTF | TGTGCTAGTGGTTTGGGACACTCTGGGGCCAACGTCCTGACTTTC
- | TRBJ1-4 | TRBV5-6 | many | CASSLVGGRKLFF | TGTGCCAGCAGCTTGGTAGGGGGGAGAAAACTGTTTTTT
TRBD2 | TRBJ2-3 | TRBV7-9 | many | CASSGGLAVDTQYF | TGTGCCAGCAGCGGAGGACTAGCAGTAGATACGCAGTATTTT
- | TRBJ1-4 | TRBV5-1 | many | CASSLFDGSNEKLFF | TGCGCCAGCAGCTTGTTCGACGGGAGTAATGAAAAACTGTTTTTT
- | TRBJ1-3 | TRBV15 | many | CATSGGASSGNTIYF | TGTGCCACCAGCGGAGGGGCGAGCTCTGGAAACACCATATATTTT
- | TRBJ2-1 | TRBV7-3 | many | CASAGGSGHNEQFF | TGTGCCAGCGCCGGGGGCAGTGGACACAATGAGCAGTTCTTC
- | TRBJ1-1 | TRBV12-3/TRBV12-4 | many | CASTDRDTNTEAFF | TGTGCCAGCACCGACCGGGACACTAACACTGAAGCTTTCTTT
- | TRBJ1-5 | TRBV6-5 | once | CASSEGRGVGNQPQHF | TGTGCCAGCAGCGAAGGTAGAGGGGTGGGCAATCAGCCCCAGCATTTT
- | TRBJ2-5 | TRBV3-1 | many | CASSRPTSSSTQYF | TGTGCCAGCAGCCGGCCGACTAGTTCCTCGACCCAGTACTTC
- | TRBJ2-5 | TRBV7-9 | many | CASSLGYGGAKTQYF | TGTGCCAGCAGCTTAGGGTACGGGGGTGCGAAGACCCAGTACTTC
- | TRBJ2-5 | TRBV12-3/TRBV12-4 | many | CASSSRVRETQYF | TGTGCCAGCAGTTCCAGGGTGAGAGAGACCCAGTACTTC
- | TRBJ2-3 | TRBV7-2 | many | CASSLSTGSTDTQYF | TGTGCCAGCAGCTTGTCAACAGGATCCACAGATACGCAGTATTTT
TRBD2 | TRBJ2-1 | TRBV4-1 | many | CASSPYLAGGRGNEQFF | TGCGCCAGCAGCCCATACTTAGCGGGGGGACGGGGCAATGAGCAGTTCTTC
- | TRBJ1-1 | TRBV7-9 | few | CASSLGGALSITEAFF | TGTGCCAGCAGCTTAGGCGGGGCTTTATCTATCACTGAAGCTTTCTTT
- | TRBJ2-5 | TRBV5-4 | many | CAGRTGKRGETQYF | TGTGCCGGGAGGACAGGAAAAAGAGGAGAGACCCAGTACTTC
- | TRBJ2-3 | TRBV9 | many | CASSVVTTDTQYF | TGTGCCAGCAGCGTAGTCACCACAGATACGCAGTATTTT
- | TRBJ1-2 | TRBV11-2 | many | CASSSPRGDGRANYGYTF | TGTGCCAGCAGCTCCCCTCGAGGCGACGGGCGAGCTAACTATGGCTACACCTTC
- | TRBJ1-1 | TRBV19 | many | CASKVGTHNTEAFF | TGTGCCAGTAAAGTTGGCACGCACAACACTGAAGCTTTCTTT
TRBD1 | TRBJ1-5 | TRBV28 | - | CASGGPRQGWKKPQHF | TGTGCCAGCGGCGGCCCTCGACAGGGGTGGAAGAAGCCCCAGCATTTT
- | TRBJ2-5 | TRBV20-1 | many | CSAIRMETQYF | TGCAGTGCCATAAGGATGGAGACCCAGTACTTC
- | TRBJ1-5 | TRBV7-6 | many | CASSPVVWQLNSNQPQHF | TGTGCCAGCAGCCCAGTGGTCTGGCAGCTTAATAGCAATCAGCCCCAGCATTTT
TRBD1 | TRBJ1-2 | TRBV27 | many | CASSFGDRPGDGYTF | TGTGCCAGCAGTTTTGGGGACAGGCCAGGAGATGGCTACACCTTC